In this sample, the clone carrying this TCR beta chain turned up once. Clones were read by immunoSEQ multiplex PCR, and TCRdb kept only the in-frame ones, dropping some. The top ten clones hold 0.35% to 0.45% of a sample with around 50,000 clones, roughly 95% of them seen once. Germline V gene data show CDR1 as SGHRS and CDR2 as YFSETQ. This CDR3 is built from 15 residues. Germline trimming cut 6 bases from V and 6 bases from J; bases unmatched to any gene: 8. The data belong to a study of technical replicates of blood from several donors. Sequences were obtained from T cells isolated from PBMCs. This chain uses TRBV5-1 with TRBJ2-2; 10 bases map to TRBD1. The clonotype comes from a human donor in good health. The CDR3 nucleotides are TGCGCCAGCATATCCGGGACAGGGGCTTCCGGGGAGCTGTTTTTT. Protein sequence: CASISGTGASGELFF.